The 32 T cell receptor beta chains below all came from one sample that was sequenced in a study of T cells in Graves' hyperthyroidism and ophthalmopathy. RNA transcripts yielded amplified TCR beta CDR3 regions. In the first-round RT-PCR of the TCR CDR3, the HTBI primer set was used. Using its own MiXCR run on the multiplex PCR reads, TCRdb lists one record per CDR3 protein. The sample has fewer than 250,000 distinct CDR3 sequences, over 15% seen once. The sequencing sample was made of blood. The receptor source for this set is a middle-aged man with Graves' hyperthyroidism.

This clonotype turned up a few times. V and J are TRBV7-9 and TRBJ1-2; D not certain. V lost 2 bases and J lost 6, with 13 bases in between. The CDR3 has 14 residues. The V gene's germline CDR1 is SEHNR and CDR2 FQNEAQ (reference sequence). In DNA, the CDR3 is TGTGCCAGCAGCTTAAGGGCAGGTCCAGATGGCTACACCTTC. Translation gives CASSLRAGPDGYTF.

A few counts support this clonotype. The rearrangement joins TRBV20-1 to TRBJ2-3; 9 nucleotides match TRBD2. Trimming cost V 5 bases and J 5 bases; bases outside gene matches: 8. Germline V gene lookup returns CDR1 DFQATT and CDR2 SNEGSKA (reference sequence). The CDR3 runs 14 residues. CDR3 DNA: TGCAGTGCTCTGGCGGGAGGGCCCGAAGATACGCAGTATTTT. Translating it yields CSALAGGPEDTQYF.

With regard to this clonotype: A much larger clone is a single base away; this may be a read error. The chain recombines TRBV27 with TRBJ1-1; D might be TRBD1 (5 bases). The length of the CDR3 is 13 residues. CDR1 and CDR2 from the germline V gene are MNHEY and SMNVEV (reference sequence). CDR3 nucleotide sequence: TGTGCCAGCAGTTTCAGGGCTTGGGCTGAAGCTCTCTTT. Translating it yields CASSFRAWAEALF.

This clonotype has only a few counts. The chain employs TRBV19 and TRBJ2-2, with TRBD1 matching over 7 bases. CDR1 is LNHDA and CDR2 is SQIVND in the germline V gene (reference sequence). The CDR3 runs 13 residues. The ends lost 8 bases at V and 6 bases at J; junction bases unmatched: 6. The CDR3 nucleotides are TGTGCCAGTCAAAACAGGGGATCCGGGGAGCTGTTTTTT. Protein sequence: CASQNRGSGELFF.

The chain carries TRBV6-1 and TRBJ1-6; D call uncertain. The CDR3 sequence is 16 residues long. Germline values: CDR1 MNHNS, CDR2 SASEGT. Trimming stripped 1 base from V and 9 bases from J, with 16 bases between. Here the CDR3 DNA reads TGTGCCAGCAGTGAAGAAAGAACAGTCGGGCGTTCACCCCTCCACTTT. Translating gives CASSEERTVGRSPLHF.

CDR3 DNA: TGTGCCAGCAGCTTGGGACAGTTGTATGGCTACACCTTC. Protein product: CASSLGQLYGYTF. This rearrangement joins TRBV5-5 to TRBJ1-2, with a weak D call TRBD1 (5 bases). From germline, CDR1 is SGHKS and CDR2 YYEKEE (reference sequence). Trimming cost V 0 bases and J 5 bases, with 8 bases left between them. The CDR3 spans 13 residues.

This clonotype was seen more than once but under ten times. The rearrangement links TRBV9 to TRBJ1-1; D unresolved. Germline V gives CDR1 SGDLS, CDR2 YYNGEE. The CDR3 runs 15 residues. Trimming left V 3 bases short and J 5 bases short, with 17 bases between. CDR3 sequence reads: CASSAPPAGVTEAFF. The CDR3 DNA reads as TGTGCCAGCAGCGCGCCGCCCGCGGGAGTTACTGAAGCTTTCTTT.

The chain is built from TRBV9 and TRBJ2-3; D is possibly TRBD2 (5 bases). Trimming left V 3 bases short and J 0 bases short, with 20 bases between. CDR1 and CDR2 (germline): SGDLS, YYNGEE. CDR3 size: 18 residues. In DNA, the CDR3 is TGTGCCAGCAGCGCAAGTAGCGCGTTGACACTTAGCACAGATACGCAGTATTTT. Encoded protein: CASSASSALTLSTDTQYF.

The genes are TRBV5-1 and TRBJ2-2; D is tentatively TRBD1 or TRBD2 (5 bases each). Germline V lookup: CDR1 SGHRS, CDR2 YFSETQ. CDR3 length equals 15 residues. Between the trimmed V and J ends, which lost 3 bases and 3 bases, there was a span of 12 bases. The CDR3 spells CASSSGQGDTGELFF. In DNA form, the CDR3 reads TGCGCCAGCAGCTCCGGGCAGGGAGACACCGGGGAGCTGTTTTTT.

The chain carries TRBV29-1 and TRBJ1-1; 8 nucleotides align to TRBD1. The CDR3 consists of 12 residues. The V segment lost 4 bases and the J segment 10 bases; nucleotides outside the gene matches: 8. Germline assignment: CDR1 SQVTM and CDR2 ANQGSEA. In DNA form, the CDR3 reads TGCAGCGTTGTCTCAGGGGGCATGGTAGCTTTCTTT. Protein product: CSVVSGGMVAFF.

The chain combines TRBV5-1 with TRBJ2-2; 7 bases line up with TRBD1. This CDR3 region has 14 residues. Germline V CDR1 and CDR2: SGHRS, YFSETQ. Trimming at V came to 3 bases and at J to 5 bases, leaving 4 bases not matched to a gene. CDR3 amino acids: CASSWGQQTGELFF. CDR3 in DNA: TGCGCCAGCAGCTGGGGACAGCAAACCGGGGAGCTGTTTTTT.

The chain carries TRBV14 and TRBJ2-7; TRBD2 agrees at 8 bases. CDR3 size: 16 residues. With 4 bases clipped from V and 4 bases from J, the junction kept 12 bases outside the gene matches. Germline V gene lookup returns CDR1 SGHDN and CDR2 FVKESK. CDR3 in amino acids: CASSPLFRGRKYEQYF. CDR3 nucleotide sequence: TGTGCCAGCAGCCCCCTCTTCCGCGGGAGGAAGTACGAGCAGTACTTC.

This clonotype was counted ten times or more. The chain joins TRBV28 to TRBJ1-4; D is ambiguous. The CDR3 contains 16 residues. From germline, CDR1 is MDHEN and CDR2 SYDVKM. Trimming stripped 3 bases from V and 0 bases from J, with 11 bases between. The CDR3 loop is CASSLRRETTNEKLFF. The CDR3 bases are TGTGCCAGCAGTTTGCGGCGGGAGACAACTAATGAAAAACTGTTTTTT.

This clonotype was seen more than once but under ten times. J is TRBJ2-1 and V is TRBV5-4, with 7 positions matching TRBD2. Germline trimming cut 1 base from V and 7 bases from J; bases unmatched to any gene: 11. CDR3 length equals 16 residues. Looked up from germline, CDR1 is SGHNT and CDR2 is YYREEE (reference sequence). CDR3 sequence reads: CASSLRAGEVGNEQFF. The CDR3 region has the DNA TGTGCCAGCAGCTTGCGGGCGGGAGAAGTTGGTAATGAGCAGTTCTTC.

This clonotype was counted a single time. V usage is TRBV11-3 and J usage is TRBJ1-1, with TRBD1 matching over 7 bases. CDR3 size: 14 residues. Trimming took 5 bases from V and 8 from J; bases not matched to a gene: 11. Germline V CDR1 and CDR2: SGHNT, YENEEA. CDR3 DNA: TGTGCCAGCAGCCAGGGGGAGGATTCGGAGGAAGCTTTCTTT. Protein product: CASSQGEDSEEAFF.

The rearrangement uses TRBV27 and TRBJ2-5, with TRBD2 identical over 11 bases. V shed 2 bases, J shed 5 bases, and the junction held 7 bases outside the gene matches. CDR3 length equals 16 residues. The V gene's germline CDR1 is MNHEY and CDR2 SMNVEV (reference sequence). The CDR3: CASSLTLAGGHETQYF. In DNA form, the CDR3 reads TGTGCCAGCAGTTTAACCCTAGCGGGAGGCCACGAGACCCAGTACTTC.

In this sample, this clonotype turned up many times. The chain links TRBV7-9 to TRBJ1-2; D not certain. CDR1 is SEHNR, CDR2 FQNEAQ, per germline (reference sequence). The CDR3 is made up of 16 amino acids. Trimming shortened V by 2 bases and J by 6 bases, and 19 bases separated the two germline ends. CDR3 residues: CASSLLTELGRDGYTF. DNA of the CDR3: TGTGCCAGCAGCTTACTAACCGAACTAGGGCGCGATGGCTACACCTTC. Supplemented by reference TRBV7-9 and TRBJ1-2, the full variable domain reads DTGVSQNPRHKITKRGQNVTFRCDPISEHNRLYWYRQTLGQGPEFLTYFQNEAQLEKSRLLSDRFSAERPKGSFSTLEIQRTEQGDSAMYLCASSLLTELGRDGYTFGSGTRLTVV.

The J gene is TRBJ1-1, the V gene TRBV12-3 or TRBV12-4; D unclear. V was clipped by 1 base and J by 2 bases, with 5 bases between them. This CDR3 has 13 amino acids. The CDR3 sequence is CASSLGYNTEAFF. The CDR3, as DNA: TGTGCCAGCAGTTTAGGGTACAACACTGAAGCTTTCTTT.

This clonotype occurred many times. The chain uses TRBV18 and TRBJ2-1; no firm D call. This CDR3 is built from 13 residues. Germline CDR1 is KGHSH and CDR2 is LQKENI. V lost 3 bases, J lost 5 bases, and 8 bases lay in between. The chain's CDR3 is CASSPGRNNEQFF. Written as DNA, the CDR3 is TGTGCCAGCTCACCCGGACGCAACAATGAGCAGTTCTTC. The full variable domain, its missing parts supplied by reference TRBV18 and TRBJ2-1, is NAGVMQNPRHLVRRRGQEARLRCSPMKGHSHVYWYRQLPEEGLKFMVYLQKENIIDESGMPKERFSAEFPKEGPSILRIQQVVRGDSAAYFCASSPGRNNEQFFGPGTRLTVL.

This clonotype was recorded at least ten times. The chain has TRBV5-5 and TRBJ1-6; no clear D gene. The CDR3 spans 13 residues. V was trimmed by 1 base and J by 6 bases, leaving 5 bases between them. The V gene's germline CDR1 is SGHKS and CDR2 YYEKEE (reference sequence). The CDR3 DNA reads TGTGCCAGCAGCTTGACGCCTAATTCACCCCTCCACTTT. The encoded protein is CASSLTPNSPLHF.

This clonotype has a count of ten or more. V gene TRBV5-1 combines with J gene TRBJ1-5, with 7 bases identical to TRBD1. Germline loops: CDR1 SGHRS, CDR2 YFSETQ. The length of the CDR3 is 14 residues. V dropped 4 bases and J dropped 1; count of bases not matched to a gene: 2. The CDR3 DNA reads as TGCGCCAGCAGCCCGGGACAGAGCAATCAGCCCCAGCATTTT. Amino acid sequence: CASSPGQSNQPQHF.

This clonotype was recorded at least ten times. V and J are TRBV27 and TRBJ2-7, with D tentatively TRBD2 (6 bases). The germline gives CDR1 MNHEY, CDR2 SMNVEV (reference sequence). Trimming stripped 7 bases from V and 1 base from J, with 11 bases between. The CDR3 is 13 amino acids. The DNA of the CDR3 is TGTGCCAGCACCTCCGGGGGTTCCTACGAGCAGTACTTC. Its translation is CASTSGGSYEQYF.

This clonotype has a handful of counts. V is TRBV5-1 and J is TRBJ2-1; 11 nucleotides align to TRBD1. CDR3 length: 15 amino acids. Per the germline V gene, CDR1 is SGHRS and CDR2 is YFSETQ. V lost 3 bases to trimming and J lost 8 bases; unmatched junction nucleotides: 7. CDR3: CASSSLGQGVYEQFF. CDR3 bases: TGCGCCAGCAGCTCCCTGGGACAGGGGGTCTATGAGCAGTTCTTC.

The table lists this clonotype with a few counts. The V call is TRBV13, the J call TRBJ1-4; D call uncertain. Germline loops: CDR1 PRHDT, CDR2 FYEKMQ (reference sequence). The CDR3 length is 14 residues. The V end lost 2 bases, the J end lost 11 bases, and 15 bases lay between the germline ends. In DNA, the CDR3 is TGTGCCAGCAGCTTATGGCAGGAGCGGCAGAAACTGTTTTTT. Translating gives CASSLWQERQKLFF.

A remark on this clonotype: This may come from a read error, since a much larger clone is one base off. The rearrangement uses TRBV7-9 and TRBJ2-7; D is ambiguous. The CDR3 consists of 15 residues. Germline CDR1 SEHNR, CDR2 FQNEAQ (reference sequence). CDR3 coding DNA: TGTGCCAGCGGCTTGTCTCCTTTTACTAACTACGAGCAGTACTTC. It specifies CASGLSPFTNYEQYF. The full variable domain, completed using reference TRBV7-9 and TRBJ2-7, is DTGVSQNPRHKITKRGQNVTFRCDPISEHNRLYWYRQTLGQGPEFLTYFQNEAQLEKSRLLSDRFSAERPKGSFSTLEIQRTEQGDSAMYLCASGLSPFTNYEQYFGPGTRLTVT.

This clonotype has ten or more counts. The chain has TRBV2 and TRBJ2-7; 7 nucleotides match TRBD2. The CDR3 covers 15 residues. Losses at the gene ends were 6 bases for V and 5 bases for J; bases not matched to a gene: 13. CDR1 and CDR2 (germline): SNHLY, FYNNEI. The chain's CDR3 is CASSPMAGETHEQYF. CDR3 bases: TGTGCCAGCAGCCCGATGGCGGGAGAAACCCACGAGCAGTACTTC.

The chain recombines TRBV5-1 with TRBJ2-5, with 11 bases fitting TRBD2. CDR3 length: 18 residues. The junction had 15 bases not matched to a gene; V was cut back by 6 bases and J by 2 bases. Germline V gives CDR1 SGHRS, CDR2 YFSETQ. This CDR3 is CASTSLPSGTSGQETQYF. Here the CDR3 DNA reads TGCGCCAGCACCTCTCTCCCATCCGGGACTAGCGGACAAGAGACCCAGTACTTC.

This clonotype was observed many times. This chain links TRBV5-1 with TRBJ2-7; no definite D call. Trimming removed 0 bases at V and 2 bases at J, with 6 bases between. This CDR3 has 13 residues. Per germline, CDR1 SGHRS and CDR2 YFSETQ. CDR3 in DNA: TGCGCCAGCAGCTTGGCTGCGGCCTACGAGCAGTACTTC. Its protein product is CASSLAAAYEQYF.

This clonotype appeared many times. This chain connects TRBV27 to TRBJ2-3; D is undetermined. Germline V gene lookup returns CDR1 MNHEY and CDR2 SMNVEV (reference sequence). The length of the CDR3 is 14 residues. V lost 6 bases, J lost 1 base, and 11 bases lay in between. CDR3 amino acids: CASSPTAGTDTQYF. CDR3 bases: TGTGCCAGCAGCCCCACTGCAGGCACAGATACGCAGTATTTT.

This clonotype was observed many times. The J gene is TRBJ2-1, the V gene TRBV11-2; no firm D call. The CDR3 spans 17 residues. V dropped 0 bases and J dropped 9 bases, with 21 bases sitting between them. Germline values: CDR1 SGHAT, CDR2 FQNNGV. The CDR3 protein is CASSLDRLGLFDTEQFF. The CDR3 region has the DNA TGTGCCAGCAGCTTAGATCGGTTGGGGTTGTTTGATACTGAGCAGTTCTTC.

The V gene is TRBV29-1, the J gene TRBJ2-5; 7 bases align to TRBD2. The CDR3 contains 14 residues. The germline V gene encodes CDR1 SQVTM and CDR2 ANQGSEA. Unmatched junction bases numbered 6, after V lost 4 bases and J lost 1 base. The CDR3 sequence: CSVGPPSGQETQYF. In DNA form, the CDR3 reads TGCAGCGTTGGTCCCCCTAGCGGCCAAGAGACCCAGTACTTC.

This clonotype was detected only a few times. One end of the junction does not line up with germline, which may come from a read error. The chain carries TRBV28 and TRBJ1-6, with TRBD1 matching over 9 bases. Germline lookup yields CDR1 MDHEN and CDR2 SYDVKM. The CDR3 loop spans 18 amino acids. CDR3 sequence reads: CASSWRTGGGKNNPPLHF. The CDR3, as DNA: TGTGCCAGCAGTTGGCGTACAGGGGGCGGGAAAAATAATCCACCCCTCCACTTT.